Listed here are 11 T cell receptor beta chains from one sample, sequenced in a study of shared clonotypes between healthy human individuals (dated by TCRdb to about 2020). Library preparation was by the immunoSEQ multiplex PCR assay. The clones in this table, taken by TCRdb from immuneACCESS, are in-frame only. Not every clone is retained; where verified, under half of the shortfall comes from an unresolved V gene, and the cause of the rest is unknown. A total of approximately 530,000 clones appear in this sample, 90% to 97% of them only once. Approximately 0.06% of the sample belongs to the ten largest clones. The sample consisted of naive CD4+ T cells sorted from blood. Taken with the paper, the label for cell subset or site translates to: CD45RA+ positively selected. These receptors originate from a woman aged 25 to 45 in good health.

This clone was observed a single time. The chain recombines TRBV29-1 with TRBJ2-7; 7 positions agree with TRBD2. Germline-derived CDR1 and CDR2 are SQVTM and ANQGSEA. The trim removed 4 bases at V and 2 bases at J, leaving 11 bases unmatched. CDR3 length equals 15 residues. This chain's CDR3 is CSVGGGGLRPYEQYF. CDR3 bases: TGCAGCGTTGGGGGCGGGGGACTGAGGCCCTACGAGCAGTACTTC.

The CDR3 DNA follows: TGTGCCTGGAGTGTAACCCCCGCGGGAGGGCATACGCAGTATTTT. It is translated as CAWSVTPAGGHTQYF. This chain connects TRBV30 to TRBJ2-3; 9 nucleotides line up with TRBD2. The V gene's germline CDR1 is GTSNPN and CDR2 SVGIG (reference sequence). V lost 0 bases and J lost 7; bases outside the gene matches: 8. CDR3 length equals 15 residues. Filled out from reference TRBV30 and TRBJ2-3, the complete variable domain reads SQTIHQWPATLVQPVGSPLSLECTVEGTSNPNLYWYRQAAGRGLQLLFYSVGIGQISSEVPQNLSASRPQDRQFILSSKKLLLSDSGFYLCAWSVTPAGGHTQYFGPGTRLTVL.

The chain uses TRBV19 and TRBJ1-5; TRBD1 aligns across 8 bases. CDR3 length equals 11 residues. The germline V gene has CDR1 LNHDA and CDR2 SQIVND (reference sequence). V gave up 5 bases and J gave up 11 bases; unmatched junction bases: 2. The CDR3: CASSSGQAQHF. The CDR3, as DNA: TGTGCCAGTAGTTCGGGACAGGCCCAGCATTTT.

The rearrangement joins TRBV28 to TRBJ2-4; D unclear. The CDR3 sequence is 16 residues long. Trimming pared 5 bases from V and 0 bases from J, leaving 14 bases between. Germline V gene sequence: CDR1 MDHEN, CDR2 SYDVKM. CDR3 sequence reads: CASSPTLTKAKNIQYF. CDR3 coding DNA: TGTGCCAGCAGTCCCACCCTTACAAAAGCCAAAAACATTCAGTACTTC.

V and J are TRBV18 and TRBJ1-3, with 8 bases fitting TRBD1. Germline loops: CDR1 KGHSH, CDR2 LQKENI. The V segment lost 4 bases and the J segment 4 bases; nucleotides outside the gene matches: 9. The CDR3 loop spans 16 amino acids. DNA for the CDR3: TGTGCCAGCTCACTGGGGACAGGAGCTTTCGGAAACACCATATATTTT. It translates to CASSLGTGAFGNTIYF.

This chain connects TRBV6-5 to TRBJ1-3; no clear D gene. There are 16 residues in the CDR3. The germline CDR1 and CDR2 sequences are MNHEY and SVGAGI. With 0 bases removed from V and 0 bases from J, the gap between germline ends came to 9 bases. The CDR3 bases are TGTGCCAGCAGTTACTCGACGACCGTCTCTGGAAACACCATATATTTT. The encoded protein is CASSYSTTVSGNTIYF.

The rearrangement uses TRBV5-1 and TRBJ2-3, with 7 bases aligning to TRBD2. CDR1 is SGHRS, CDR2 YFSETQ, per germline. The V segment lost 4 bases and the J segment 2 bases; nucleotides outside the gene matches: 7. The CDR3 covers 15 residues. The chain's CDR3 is CASSRVAGLTDTQYF. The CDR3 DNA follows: TGCGCCAGCAGCAGGGTAGCGGGCCTCACAGATACGCAGTATTTT.

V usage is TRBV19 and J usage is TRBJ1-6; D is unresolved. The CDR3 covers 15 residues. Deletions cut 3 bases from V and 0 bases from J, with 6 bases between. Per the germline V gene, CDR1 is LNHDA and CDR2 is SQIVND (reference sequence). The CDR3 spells CASSIRVSYNSPLHF. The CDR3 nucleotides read TGTGCCAGTAGTATCCGGGTCTCCTATAATTCACCCCTCCACTTT.

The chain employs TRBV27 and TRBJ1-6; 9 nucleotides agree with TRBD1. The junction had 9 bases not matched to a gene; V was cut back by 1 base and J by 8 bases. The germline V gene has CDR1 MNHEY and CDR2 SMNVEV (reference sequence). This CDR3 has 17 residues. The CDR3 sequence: CASSLFARGQGDSPLHF. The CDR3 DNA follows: TGTGCCAGCAGTTTATTCGCCCGGGGACAGGGCGATTCACCCCTCCACTTT.

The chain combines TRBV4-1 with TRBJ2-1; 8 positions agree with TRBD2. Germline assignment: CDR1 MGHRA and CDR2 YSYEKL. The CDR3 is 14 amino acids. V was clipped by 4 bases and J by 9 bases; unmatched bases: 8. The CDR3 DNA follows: TGCGCCAGCAGCCGAGCGACTAGCGTCCTTGAGCAGTTCTTC. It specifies CASSRATSVLEQFF.

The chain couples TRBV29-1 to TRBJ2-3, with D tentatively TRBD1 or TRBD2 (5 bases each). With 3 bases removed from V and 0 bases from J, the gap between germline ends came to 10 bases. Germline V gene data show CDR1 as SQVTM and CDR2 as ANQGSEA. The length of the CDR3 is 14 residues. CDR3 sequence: CSVDSGPSTDTQYF. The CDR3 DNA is TGCAGCGTTGACTCGGGACCCAGCACAGATACGCAGTATTTT.